The 32 T cell receptor beta chains presented below share a single source sample, sequenced in a study of blood T cell repertoires in COVID-19. Libraries were prepared by immunoSEQ multiplex PCR; TCRdb keeps only in-frame clonotypes and omits some of them. In the table there are 200,000 to 300,000 clones, 84% of which are singletons. Sequencing input: peripheral blood. These receptor sequences come from a man in his sixties with acute or convalescent COVID-19.

The CDR3 bases are TGTGCCAGCAGTTTATCGGGGGGAGAGCAGTACTTC. It translates to CASSLSGGEQYF. The V and J genes are TRBV12-3 or TRBV12-4 and TRBJ2-7, with TRBD2 matching 7 bases. With 2 bases clipped from V and 7 bases from J, the junction kept 2 bases outside the gene matches. This CDR3 region has 12 residues.

The chain combines TRBV6-5 with TRBJ2-1, with 12 bases that match TRBD2. The CDR3 runs to 15 residues. The V segment lost 7 bases and the J segment 7 bases; nucleotides outside the gene matches: 8. Germline lookup yields CDR1 MNHEY and CDR2 SVGAGI. CDR3 residues: CASTLTSGGLNEQFF. CDR3 nucleotides: TGTGCCAGCACCCTCACTAGCGGGGGGTTGAATGAGCAGTTCTTC.

This clone was seen more than once but under ten times. The chain has TRBV7-2 and TRBJ2-3; D may be TRBD2 (6 bases). The V end was cut by 3 bases, the J end by 4 bases, with 11 bases between. CDR3 length: 14 amino acids. Per the germline V gene, CDR1 is SGHTA and CDR2 is FQGNSA. CDR3 nucleotide sequence: TGTGCCAGCAGCTTCGACGGGAGCTCAGATACGCAGTATTTT. This encodes CASSFDGSSDTQYF.

The chain is built from TRBV12-3 or TRBV12-4 and TRBJ1-1; 7 bases are a match to TRBD1. The CDR3 sequence is 13 residues long. J lost 6 bases, V lost 5 bases, and 6 bases had no gene match. For the CDR3, the DNA is TGTGCCAGCAGTAGAGGGGGCCTCGCTGAAGCTTTCTTT. It codes for CASSRGGLAEAFF.

The gene calls are TRBV18 and TRBJ2-3, with 7 bases fitting TRBD2. Trimming at V came to 1 base and at J to 10 bases, leaving 5 bases not matched to a gene. CDR1 is KGHSH, CDR2 LQKENI, per germline. This CDR3 spans 13 amino acids. CDR3 amino acids: CASSPQTSNAQYF. Written as DNA, the CDR3 is TGTGCCAGCTCACCACAGACTAGCAACGCGCAGTATTTT.

This clone came up a few times. This sequence joins TRBV29-1 and TRBJ2-3; D is possibly TRBD1 (7 bases). Per the germline V gene, CDR1 is SQVTM and CDR2 is ANQGSEA. The CDR3 has 13 amino acids. V lost 4 bases to trimming and J lost 4 bases, with 12 bases between them. CDR3 residues: CSVGPGGPDTQYF. As DNA, the CDR3 is TGCAGCGTTGGGCCAGGGGGGCCAGATACGCAGTATTTT.

The rearrangement joins TRBV6-5 to TRBJ1-1; no clear D gene. This CDR3 contains 15 residues. Germline lookup yields CDR1 MNHEY and CDR2 SVGAGI. Trimming took off 0 bases at V and 1 base at J, with 9 bases between the two ends. The CDR3 nucleotides read TGTGCCAGCAGTTACTCAAGCGCGACGAACACTGAAGCTTTCTTT. It translates to CASSYSSATNTEAFF.

The chain recombines TRBV6-2 or TRBV6-3 with TRBJ2-5, with 7 nucleotides matching TRBD2. The ends lost 5 bases at V and 5 bases at J; junction bases unmatched: 8. Germline V gives CDR1 MNHEY, CDR2 SVGEGT. This CDR3 has 14 residues. The CDR3 DNA reads TGTGCCAGCAGTATGGGGAGGGCGTCCGAGACCCAGTACTTC. Translation: CASSMGRASETQYF.

The J gene is TRBJ2-2, the V gene TRBV9; weak D call: TRBD2 (6 bases). Looked up from germline, CDR1 is SGDLS and CDR2 is YYNGEE. V was trimmed by 0 bases and J by 6 bases, leaving 15 bases between them. This CDR3 has 16 amino acids. The CDR3 DNA is TGTGCCAGCAGCGTAGGAGTGGGACTGGCCTCCGGGGAGCTGTTTTTT. This encodes CASSVGVGLASGELFF.

The CDR3 nucleotides read TGTGCCAGTAGTATCCGCCGGCAGGGCTGGGATGGTGGCTACACCTTC. Its protein is CASSIRRQGWDGGYTF. This rearrangement joins TRBV19 to TRBJ1-2, with a possible D match to TRBD1 (5 bases). The CDR3 spans 16 residues. The V end was cut by 3 bases, the J end by 7 bases, with 21 bases between. Germline CDR1 LNHDA, CDR2 SQIVND (reference sequence).

The CDR3 region has the DNA TGTGCCAGCAGCCTCGTACAGGGGGGGTATGGCTACACCTTC. It encodes CASSLVQGGYGYTF. This chain joins TRBV6-5 and TRBJ1-2, with TRBD1 matching over 8 bases. The ends lost 6 bases at V and 5 bases at J; junction bases unmatched: 8. Germline CDR1 is MNHEY and CDR2 is SVGAGI. The length of the CDR3 is 14 residues.

The chain uses TRBV15 and TRBJ2-1; 10 bases line up with TRBD2. The CDR3 sequence is 13 residues long. CDR1 is LNHNV and CDR2 is YYDKDF in the germline V gene (reference sequence). The ends lost 9 bases at V and 4 bases at J; junction bases unmatched: 3. In DNA form, the CDR3 reads TGTGCCACTAGGACTAGCGGTTACAATGAGCAGTTCTTC. Residues: CATRTSGYNEQFF. The complete variable domain, with remaining parts taken from reference TRBV15 and TRBJ2-1, reads DAMVIQNPRYQVTQFGKPVTLSCSQTLNHNVMYWYQQKSSQAPKLLFHYYDKDFNNEADTPDNFQSRRPNTSFCFLDIRSPGLGDTAMYLCATRTSGYNEQFFGPGTRLTVL.

This clone was detected once. This chain uses TRBV18 with TRBJ1-2, with 7 bases lining up with TRBD1. CDR3 length equals 14 residues. Germline assignment: CDR1 KGHSH and CDR2 LQKENI. V dropped 6 bases and J dropped 4; count of bases not matched to a gene: 8. The CDR3 is CASSRGRDSYGYTF. The DNA of the CDR3 is TGTGCCAGCTCTCGTGGCCGGGACAGCTATGGCTACACCTTC.

This rearrangement joins TRBV11-2 to TRBJ1-1; 8 nucleotides line up with TRBD1. With V trimmed by 5 bases and J by 1 base, 3 bases remained unmatched. The CDR3 runs 14 residues. The germline V gene encodes CDR1 SGHAT and CDR2 FQNNGV. CDR3 nucleotides: TGTGCCAGCAGCATCGGACAGGGGAACACTGAAGCTTTCTTT. As protein: CASSIGQGNTEAFF.

This clone was seen only once. V is TRBV19 and J is TRBJ1-2, with 12 bases lining up with TRBD1. V shed 3 bases and J 5 bases; nucleotides not matched to a gene: 13. The CDR3 runs 18 residues. Germline V gene lookup returns CDR1 LNHDA and CDR2 SQIVND (reference sequence). The CDR3 region has the DNA TGTGCCAGTAGTATTCCCGGGACAGGGGGCCTAGAAGGGTATGGCTACACCTTC. Protein product: CASSIPGTGGLEGYGYTF.

The V call is TRBV2, the J call TRBJ2-2; TRBD2 agrees at 8 bases. Germline V CDR1 and CDR2: SNHLY, FYNNEI. The V and J ends lost 7 bases and 4 bases, in that order; junction bases with no gene match: 8. The length of the CDR3 is 15 residues. Here the CDR3 DNA reads TGTGCCAGCACCTTAGCGGGAAGAGGCACCGGGGAGCTGTTTTTT. Its protein is CASTLAGRGTGELFF.

The chain joins TRBV12-3 or TRBV12-4 to TRBJ2-1, with 7 bases lining up with TRBD1. V shed 3 bases and J 7 bases; nucleotides not matched to a gene: 3. The CDR3 is 13 amino acids. In DNA, the CDR3 is TGTGCCAGCAGTTTCGGACAGGCAAATGAGCAGTTCTTC. Translating it yields CASSFGQANEQFF.

The chain recombines TRBV6-1 with TRBJ1-4; 8 bases agree with TRBD1. Trimming took 2 bases from V and 5 from J; bases not matched to a gene: 4. The CDR3 consists of 15 residues. CDR1 is MNHNS and CDR2 is SASEGT in the germline V gene. The CDR3 region has the DNA TGTGCCAGCAGTGAACAGGGGGCTGGGAATGAAAAACTGTTTTTT. This encodes CASSEQGAGNEKLFF.

The chain recombines TRBV18 with TRBJ2-1; the match to TRBD2 covers 12 bases. Looked up from germline, CDR1 is KGHSH and CDR2 is LQKENI. The CDR3 consists of 17 residues. V shed 6 bases, J shed 7 bases, and the junction held 13 bases outside the gene matches. The CDR3, as DNA: TGTGCCAGCTCCCCGTTTCTACTAGCGGGAGGCGGTAATGAGCAGTTCTTC. As protein: CASSPFLLAGGGNEQFF.

This chain links TRBV28 with TRBJ2-6; 7 bases match TRBD1. Germline CDR1 and CDR2: MDHEN and SYDVKM. J was trimmed by 0 bases and V by 6 bases; bases with no gene match: 8. The CDR3 spans 17 residues. CDR3 nucleotide sequence: TGTGCCAGCAGCGGAAAGGACAGGCACTCTGGGGCCAACGTCCTGACTTTC. Its protein is CASSGKDRHSGANVLTF.

This chain joins TRBV18 and TRBJ1-6; D uncertain. CDR3 length: 15 residues. CDR1 KGHSH and CDR2 LQKENI come from the germline V gene. V was shortened by 2 bases and J by 9 bases, with 14 bases between the two germline ends. The CDR3: CASSPNDNQFSPLHF. The CDR3 nucleotides are TGTGCCAGCTCACCAAACGACAACCAGTTTTCACCCCTCCACTTT.

V is TRBV4-3 and J is TRBJ2-5, with a weak D call TRBD1 (9 bases). This CDR3 contains 15 residues. With 4 bases removed from V and 4 bases from J, the gap between germline ends came to 16 bases. Germline CDR1 reads LGHNA; CDR2 reads YSLEER. The CDR3 spells CASSLAGQGIETQYF. DNA for the CDR3: TGCGCCAGCAGCCTAGCGGGACAGGGCATAGAGACCCAGTACTTC.

The V gene is TRBV28, the J gene TRBJ2-7; 9 bases fit TRBD2. The junction had 4 bases not matched to a gene; V was cut back by 2 bases and J by 2 bases. Germline loops: CDR1 MDHEN, CDR2 SYDVKM. This CDR3 contains 15 residues. The CDR3 sequence is CASSLGSSGAYEQYF. The CDR3 DNA follows: TGTGCCAGCAGTTTAGGGTCTAGCGGGGCCTACGAGCAGTACTTC.

The rearrangement joins TRBV30 to TRBJ1-3, with D perhaps TRBD1 (6 bases). The germline CDR1 and CDR2 sequences are GTSNPN and SVGIG (reference sequence). The V end was cut by 2 bases, the J end by 2 bases, with 13 bases between. This CDR3 spans 15 amino acids. The CDR3 reads CAWSWGGAAGNTIYF. The CDR3 DNA reads as TGTGCCTGGAGTTGGGGGGGGGCTGCTGGAAACACCATATATTTT.

The CDR3 nucleotides are TGTGCCAGCAGTGACCGACAGGTGCTCCCCTCTGGAAACACCATATATTTT. Translating gives CASSDRQVLPSGNTIYF. The rearrangement links TRBV6-1 to TRBJ1-3; D is possibly TRBD1 (6 bases). Looked up from germline, CDR1 is MNHNS and CDR2 is SASEGT. The V end lost 3 bases, the J end lost 0 bases, and 15 bases lay between the germline ends. The CDR3 contains 17 residues.

This clone has a handful of counts. This chain uses TRBV4-2 with TRBJ2-1; 7 bases are shared with TRBD2. Looked up from germline, CDR1 is LGHNA and CDR2 is YNFKEQ. This CDR3 contains 16 residues. After removal of 4 bases from V and 8 bases from J, the junction contained 14 bases not matched to a gene. In nucleotides, the CDR3 is TGTGCCAGCAGCCCTCAATGGCGGGAGAGGGTCCATGAGCAGTTCTTC. It codes for CASSPQWRERVHEQFF.

The chain recombines TRBV28 with TRBJ2-7; the match to TRBD1 covers 10 bases. CDR1 is MDHEN and CDR2 is SYDVKM in the germline V gene. Losses at the gene ends were 6 bases for V and 6 bases for J; bases not matched to a gene: 8. There are 14 residues in the CDR3. The CDR3 nucleotides are TGTGCCAGCAGCTGGAGGGACAGGGGTCGCGAGCAGTACTTC. It specifies CASSWRDRGREQYF.

The CDR3 DNA follows: TGTGCCAGCAGCCGGGGACAGGGGAATTCACCCCTCCACTTT. Amino acid sequence: CASSRGQGNSPLHF. V usage is TRBV6-5 and J usage is TRBJ1-6, with TRBD1 identical over 10 bases. CDR3 length: 14 residues. V shed 6 bases and J 7 bases; nucleotides not matched to a gene: 3. CDR1 is MNHEY and CDR2 is SVGAGI in the germline V gene.

The chain recombines TRBV25-1 with TRBJ2-5, with no clear D. Per germline, CDR1 MGHDK and CDR2 SYGVNS. The CDR3 is 15 residues long. V was shortened by 3 bases and J by 1 base, with 12 bases between the two germline ends. CDR3 DNA sequence: TGTGCCAGCAGTGACACCGGTACTATCCAAGAGACCCAGTACTTC. This encodes CASSDTGTIQETQYF.

This chain joins TRBV6-2 or TRBV6-3 and TRBJ2-7; D perhaps matches TRBD1 (5 bases). The CDR3 extends over 16 amino acids. Per the germline V gene, CDR1 is MNHEY and CDR2 is SVGEGT. Trimming pared 2 bases from V and 2 bases from J, leaving 16 bases between. CDR3: CASSYPPRQTPYEQYF. In DNA, the CDR3 is TGTGCCAGCAGTTACCCGCCCCGACAGACCCCCTACGAGCAGTACTTC.

The gene calls are TRBV11-1 and TRBJ2-5, with 9 positions matching TRBD1. From germline, CDR1 is SGHAT and CDR2 FQDESV (reference sequence). V shed 5 bases, J shed 2 bases, and the junction held 6 bases outside the gene matches. CDR3 length: 15 residues. The CDR3 loop reads CASSAHRGLQETQYF. The CDR3 nucleotides read TGTGCCAGCAGCGCCCACAGGGGGCTACAAGAGACCCAGTACTTC.

The chain recombines TRBV19 with TRBJ2-3, with a weak D call TRBD2 (6 bases). Between the trimmed V and J ends, which lost 3 bases and 1 base, there was a span of 17 bases. The CDR3 length is 17 residues. Germline lookup yields CDR1 LNHDA and CDR2 SQIVND (reference sequence). The CDR3 here is CASSIGGWGRRTDTQYF. In DNA, the CDR3 is TGTGCCAGTAGTATCGGAGGTTGGGGGAGGCGCACAGATACGCAGTATTTT.